These 3 T cell receptor beta chains were sequenced from one sample in a study of long-term antiretroviral therapy in people with HIV. Running of the v3.0 immunoSEQ assay took place at survey level. This table comes from immunoSEQ multiplex PCR, and its TCRdb copy is limited to in-frame clones, with some not included. Among tens of thousands of clones listed, approximately 80% were seen once. The material sequenced was unsorted PBMCs, taken 0.1 years before starting antiretroviral therapy. The receptors were gathered from a man between 18 and 35 years old with HIV.

The V and J genes are TRBV6-5 and TRBJ1-5; D not resolved. The CDR3 runs to 13 residues. The germline gives CDR1 MNHEY, CDR2 SVGAGI. V lost 5 bases and J 2 bases, leaving 7 bases between the germline ends. For the CDR3, the DNA is TGTGCCAGCAGTGTATGGGGCAATCAGCCCCAGCATTTT. Translation: CASSVWGNQPQHF.

This chain joins TRBV7-3 and TRBJ2-1; maybe TRBD1 (6 bases). The germline V gene encodes CDR1 SGHTA and CDR2 FQGTGA. The CDR3 runs 18 residues. V dropped 5 bases and J dropped 5 bases, with 25 bases sitting between them. DNA of the CDR3: TGTGCCAGCAGCCCGGCCCCAACACGTCAGGGGATGAACAATGAGCAGTTCTTC. It specifies CASSPAPTRQGMNNEQFF.

The chain carries TRBV9 and TRBJ2-2; D possibly corresponds to TRBD2 (5 bases). V lost 0 bases to trimming and J lost 7 bases, with 19 bases between them. Germline V gene data show CDR1 as SGDLS and CDR2 as YYNGEE. The CDR3 spans 17 residues. CDR3 DNA sequence: TGTGCCAGCAGCGTAGAGGTCTTTGAGGAGGACGACGGGGAGCTGTTTTTT. Its protein product is CASSVEVFEEDDGELFF.